These 27 T cell receptor beta chains share one sample of origin, sequenced in a study of blood T cell repertoires in COVID-19. Generated by immunoSEQ multiplex PCR, the TCRdb table keeps only in-frame clones and is missing some. The sample contains 150,000 to 200,000 clones, roughly 85% of which appear only once. The sequencing input was peripheral blood. The receptor set was obtained from a man between 60 and 75 years old with acute or convalescent COVID-19.

The chain has TRBV13 and TRBJ1-6; 7 bases line up with TRBD1. Germline V gene lookup returns CDR1 PRHDT and CDR2 FYEKMQ (reference sequence). The CDR3 contains 14 residues. V was clipped by 5 bases and J by 11 bases; unmatched bases: 9. The CDR3 DNA reads TGTGCCAGCAGCCGGGGTGGACAGGCTGCACCCCTCCACTTT. The encoded protein is CASSRGGQAAPLHF.

The chain joins TRBV27 to TRBJ2-3; D unresolved. This CDR3 spans 14 amino acids. The germline CDR1 and CDR2 sequences are MNHEY and SMNVEV (reference sequence). The V gene lost 5 bases and the J gene lost 2 bases, with 11 bases spanning the gap. Here the CDR3 reads CASSLRHITDTQYF. CDR3 in DNA: TGTGCCAGCAGTCTCCGACATATCACAGATACGCAGTATTTT.

The chain uses TRBV6-6 and TRBJ2-6; D might be TRBD2 (5 bases). The V end was cut by 0 bases, the J end by 2 bases, with 5 bases between. Germline loops: CDR1 MNHNY, CDR2 SVGAGI (reference sequence). The CDR3 loop spans 15 amino acids. This CDR3 is CASSYSRAGANVLTF. The CDR3 nucleotides are TGTGCCAGCAGTTACTCGAGGGCTGGGGCCAACGTCCTGACTTTC.

This chain links TRBV9 with TRBJ2-1; 8 bases align to TRBD2. V gave up 3 bases and J gave up 7 bases; unmatched junction bases: 9. Looked up from germline, CDR1 is SGDLS and CDR2 is YYNGEE. The CDR3 covers 15 residues. The CDR3 loop is CASSGIGASGNEQFF. DNA for the CDR3: TGTGCCAGCAGCGGAATAGGGGCTAGCGGGAATGAGCAGTTCTTC.

This clone has just one count. This chain uses TRBV4-1 with TRBJ1-1; D remains unclear. The CDR3 loop spans 15 amino acids. V shed 4 bases and J shed 1 base, with 13 bases lying between them. Germline-derived CDR1 and CDR2 are MGHRA and YSYEKL. CDR3 sequence reads: CASSLHGETNTEAFF. The CDR3 DNA reads as TGCGCCAGCAGCCTTCACGGGGAAACGAACACTGAAGCTTTCTTT.

V gene TRBV5-1 combines with J gene TRBJ2-5; TRBD2 matches at 16 bases. V lost 4 bases and J lost 4; bases outside the gene matches: 10. In germline, CDR1 is SGHRS, CDR2 YFSETQ. There are 18 residues in the CDR3. The CDR3 spells CASSTGGLAGGMSETQYF. The CDR3 DNA reads as TGCGCCAGCAGCACGGGGGGACTAGCGGGAGGGATGTCAGAGACCCAGTACTTC.

The chain uses TRBV2 and TRBJ2-7; 8 bases are shared with TRBD2. V lost 4 bases and J lost 5; bases outside the gene matches: 7. The CDR3 totals 14 residues. Germline CDR1 and CDR2: SNHLY and FYNNEI. For the CDR3, the DNA is TGTGCCAGCAGTGGGGGACTAGAGGCCGACGAGCAGTACTTC. This translates into CASSGGLEADEQYF.

Written as DNA, the CDR3 is TGTGCCAGCAGCTTACGGAACGGGGGGGGACAGCCCCAGCATTTT. It codes for CASSLRNGGGQPQHF. The chain couples TRBV7-2 to TRBJ1-5, with D perhaps TRBD1 (5 bases). The V and J ends lost 2 bases and 7 bases respectively, with 15 bases between them. Per germline, CDR1 SGHTA and CDR2 FQGNSA. The length of the CDR3 is 15 residues.

J is TRBJ1-5 and V is TRBV6-5; D might be TRBD1 (6 bases). Germline CDR1 is MNHEY and CDR2 is SVGAGI. The CDR3 is made up of 15 amino acids. Trimming pared 5 bases from V and 0 bases from J, leaving 11 bases between. The CDR3 DNA is TGTGCCAGCAGTCCGACAGGCCCTAGCAATCAGCCCCAGCATTTT. This gives the protein CASSPTGPSNQPQHF.

The rearrangement links TRBV9 to TRBJ2-4, with 10 bases that match TRBD1. The V gene end was trimmed by 2 bases and the J gene end by 0 bases; junction bases not matched to a gene: 11. The germline gives CDR1 SGDLS, CDR2 YYNGEE. The CDR3 has 19 amino acids. CDR3 coding DNA: TGTGCCAGCAGCGTCCCGGGGGACAGGGGATCAATAGCCAAAAACATTCAGTACTTC. As protein: CASSVPGDRGSIAKNIQYF.

The chain is built from TRBV11-2 and TRBJ2-5; TRBD2 matches 9 bases. Germline-derived CDR1 and CDR2 are SGHAT and FQNNGV. V was clipped by 8 bases and J by 2 bases; unmatched bases: 9. The CDR3 runs 15 residues. The CDR3 reads CASQGGRARQETQYF. In nucleotides, the CDR3 is TGTGCCAGCCAAGGCGGGAGGGCTAGACAAGAGACCCAGTACTTC.

This chain connects TRBV5-1 to TRBJ2-1; 10 positions agree with TRBD2. The CDR3 is 22 amino acids. Trimming took 4 bases from V and 4 from J; bases not matched to a gene: 26. Germline V lookup: CDR1 SGHRS, CDR2 YFSETQ. The CDR3 here is CASSNSEREGPSRVRVYNEQFF. CDR3 in DNA: TGCGCCAGCAGCAATTCTGAGCGGGAGGGCCCCTCGCGGGTGAGGGTATACAATGAGCAGTTCTTC. Looking up the rest from reference TRBV5-1 and TRBJ2-1 gives the full variable domain: KAGVTQTPRYLIKTRGQQVTLSCSPISGHRSVSWYQQTPGQGLQFLFEYFSETQRNKGNFPGRFSGRQFSNSRSEMNVSTLELGDSALYLCASSNSEREGPSRVRVYNEQFFGPGTRLTVL.

The table lists this clone with a few counts. The rearrangement uses TRBV5-1 and TRBJ2-3, with TRBD2 as a possible D gene (7 bases). Trimming left V 3 bases short and J 5 bases short, with 13 bases between. The CDR3 covers 14 residues. Germline CDR1 and CDR2: SGHRS and YFSETQ. This chain's CDR3 is CASSSLGGQDTQYF. CDR3 coding DNA: TGCGCCAGCAGCTCCCTCGGGGGGCAAGATACGCAGTATTTT.

The chain is built from TRBV29-1 and TRBJ1-2; no definite D call. The CDR3 covers 15 residues. Germline V gene sequence: CDR1 SQVTM, CDR2 ANQGSEA. The V and J ends lost 7 bases and 5 bases respectively, with 23 bases between them. The CDR3 DNA is TGCAGCGATGGGGAGGTATCAAGAACGTTTTATGGCTACACCTTC. Translated: CSDGEVSRTFYGYTF.

The chain has TRBV5-4 and TRBJ2-1; D not certain. CDR3 length: 12 amino acids. V lost 3 bases, J lost 5 bases, and 6 bases lay in between. Germline-derived CDR1 and CDR2 are SGHNT and YYREEE (reference sequence). CDR3 sequence: CASSSRNNEQFF. The DNA for the CDR3 is TGTGCCAGCAGCTCGCGGAACAATGAGCAGTTCTTC.

The chain carries TRBV18 and TRBJ2-1; 14 nucleotides agree with TRBD2. V lost 5 bases, J lost 8 bases, and 5 bases stayed unmatched. This CDR3 is 15 amino acids long. Germline assignment: CDR1 KGHSH and CDR2 LQKENI. The CDR3 nucleotides read TGTGCCAGCTCAGGACTAGCGGGAGGAATTGATGAGCAGTTCTTC. Its protein product is CASSGLAGGIDEQFF.

This chain uses TRBV5-6 with TRBJ2-7, with D possibly being TRBD1 (6 bases). The CDR3 is 13 amino acids. V dropped 3 bases and J dropped 2 bases, with 9 bases sitting between them. From germline, CDR1 is SGHDT and CDR2 YYEEEE. CDR3 sequence: CASSSGQTYEQYF. The CDR3 DNA is TGTGCCAGCAGCTCCGGACAGACCTACGAGCAGTACTTC.

Here the CDR3 reads CASSPRTGRGGYTF. CDR3 nucleotides: TGTGCCAGCAGCCCCCGGACAGGGAGGGGCGGCTACACCTTC. The J gene is TRBJ1-2, the V gene TRBV6-6, with 8 nucleotides matching TRBD1. Germline V lookup: CDR1 MNHNY, CDR2 SVGAGI (reference sequence). This CDR3 spans 14 amino acids. V shed 6 bases, J shed 8 bases, and the junction held 11 bases outside the gene matches.

The V and J genes are TRBV24-1 and TRBJ2-2, with TRBD2 matching over 8 bases. This CDR3 spans 16 amino acids. After removal of 4 bases from V and 1 base from J, the junction contained 4 bases not matched to a gene. Germline V gene sequence: CDR1 KGHDR, CDR2 SFDVKD. The CDR3 loop is CATSEWGLENTGELFF. CDR3 in DNA: TGTGCCACCAGTGAATGGGGACTAGAGAACACCGGGGAGCTGTTTTTT.

This sequence joins TRBV7-9 and TRBJ2-3; TRBD2 might be the D (5 bases). This CDR3 has 14 residues. The germline V and J ends were trimmed by 0 bases and 2 bases, with 6 bases remaining between them. Germline loops: CDR1 SEHNR, CDR2 FQNEAQ (reference sequence). The CDR3 coding sequence is TGTGCCAGCAGCTTAGCGAGGGCCACAGATACGCAGTATTTT. It codes for CASSLARATDTQYF.

This chain links TRBV19 with TRBJ2-1; D is perhaps TRBD2 (5 bases). This CDR3 comprises 13 residues. Germline V gives CDR1 LNHDA, CDR2 SQIVND (reference sequence). CDR3 nucleotide sequence: TGTGCGGCTAGCCGCCGCTCCTACAATGAGCAGTTCTTC. Translation: CAASRRSYNEQFF.

The chain combines TRBV27 with TRBJ2-7; TRBD2 might be the D (5 bases). CDR1 MNHEY and CDR2 SMNVEV come from the germline V gene (reference sequence). The CDR3 is 16 amino acids. Trimming shortened V by 4 bases and J by 1 base, and 17 bases separated the two germline ends. CDR3 coding DNA: TGTGCCAGCAGTTCCGCATCAAGGACTGGTTCCTACGAGCAGTACTTC. It yields the protein CASSSASRTGSYEQYF.

The chain links TRBV28 to TRBJ1-5, with D hard to call. Germline V gene lookup returns CDR1 MDHEN and CDR2 SYDVKM. The V and J ends lost 4 bases and 7 bases respectively, with 14 bases between them. This CDR3 has 14 residues. CDR3 loop: CASSSHPRWQPQHF. CDR3 DNA: TGTGCCAGCAGTTCCCATCCCAGGTGGCAGCCCCAGCATTTT.

The V and J genes are TRBV6-4 and TRBJ1-2; TRBD1 matches at 9 bases. This CDR3 is 16 amino acids long. From germline, CDR1 is MRHNA and CDR2 SNTAGT. Trimming at V came to 2 bases and at J to 3 bases, leaving 7 bases not matched to a gene. The CDR3 coding sequence is TGTGCCAGCAGTGACCCTATACGACAGGGGGACTATGGCTACACCTTC. It is translated as CASSDPIRQGDYGYTF.

The rearrangement uses TRBV18 and TRBJ2-3; 10 bases match TRBD2. The CDR3 has 16 residues. The V segment lost 1 base and the J segment 6 bases; nucleotides outside the gene matches: 7. From germline, CDR1 is KGHSH and CDR2 LQKENI. The CDR3 loop reads CASSPRTSGSGDTQYF. The CDR3, as DNA: TGTGCCAGCTCACCACGGACTAGCGGCAGTGGGGATACGCAGTATTTT.

CDR3 region: CSASSNPGRASEVGTEAFF. CDR3 DNA: TGCAGTGCTAGTTCCAACCCGGGCAGGGCGTCTGAGGTTGGCACTGAAGCTTTCTTT. This rearrangement joins TRBV20-1 to TRBJ1-1, with D perhaps matching TRBD1 (5 bases). V was clipped by 3 bases and J by 4 bases, with 30 bases between them. The CDR3 is 19 residues long. Germline V lookup: CDR1 DFQATT, CDR2 SNEGSKA (reference sequence).

About this clone: At one of its ends the junction is not consistent with the germline gene, which may arise from a read error. This CDR3 is CASSSWTGRRGGEAQYF. The CDR3 nucleotides read TGTGCCAGCAGTAGCTGGACGGGACGGAGGGGGGGAGAGGCCCAGTACTTC. This chain links TRBV27 with TRBJ2-5, with D perhaps matching TRBD2 (7 bases). CDR1 is MNHEY, CDR2 SMNVEV, per germline (reference sequence). The CDR3 covers 17 residues.